The source of this TCR beta chain is a study of shared clonotypes between healthy human individuals. Germline CDR1 SGHRS, CDR2 YFSETQ. Trimming cost V 1 base and J 4 bases; bases outside gene matches: 14. The CDR3 runs to 18 residues. Profiling relied on immunoSEQ multiplex PCR, and the TCRdb table lists in-frame clones only, not all of them. The data contain some 2.4 million clones, over 85% of them seen just once; the ten biggest clones take up 0.36%. This TCR was recovered from a young man in good health. Some clones in this sample may be carry-over from other donors' samples. The chain links TRBV5-1 to TRBJ2-3; TRBD2 matches 8 bases. The sequenced sample consisted of naive CD4+ T cells from PBMCs. Stated subset: CD45RA+ positively selected. The CDR3 DNA sequence: TGCGCCAGCAGCTTGCCCCGCAGCGGGAGAATAGAGGCAGATACGCAGTATTTT. Protein: CASSLPRSGRIEADTQYF.